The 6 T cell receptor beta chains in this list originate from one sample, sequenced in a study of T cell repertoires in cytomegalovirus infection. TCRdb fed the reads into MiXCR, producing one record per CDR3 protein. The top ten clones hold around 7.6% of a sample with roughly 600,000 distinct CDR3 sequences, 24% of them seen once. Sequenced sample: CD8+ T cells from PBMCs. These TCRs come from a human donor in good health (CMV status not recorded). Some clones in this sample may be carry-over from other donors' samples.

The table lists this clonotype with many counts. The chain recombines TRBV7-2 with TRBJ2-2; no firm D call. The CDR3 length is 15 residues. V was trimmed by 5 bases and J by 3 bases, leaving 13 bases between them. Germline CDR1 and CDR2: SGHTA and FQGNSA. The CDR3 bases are TGTGCCAGCAGCCCGGGCTCGTGGGACACCGGGGAGCTGTTTTTT. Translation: CASSPGSWDTGELFF.

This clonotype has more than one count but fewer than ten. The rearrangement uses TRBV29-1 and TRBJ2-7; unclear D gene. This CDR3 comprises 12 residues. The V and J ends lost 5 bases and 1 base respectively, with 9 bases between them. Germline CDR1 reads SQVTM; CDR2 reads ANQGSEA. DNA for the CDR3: TGCAGCGTTACCGGACCTTCCTACGAGCAGTACGTC. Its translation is CSVTGPSYEQYV.

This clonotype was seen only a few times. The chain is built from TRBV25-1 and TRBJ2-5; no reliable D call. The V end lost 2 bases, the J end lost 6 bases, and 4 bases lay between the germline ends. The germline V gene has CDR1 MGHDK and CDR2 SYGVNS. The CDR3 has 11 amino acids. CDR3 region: CASSESKTQYF. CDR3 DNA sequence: TGTGCCAGCAGTGAAAGTAAGACCCAGTACTTC.

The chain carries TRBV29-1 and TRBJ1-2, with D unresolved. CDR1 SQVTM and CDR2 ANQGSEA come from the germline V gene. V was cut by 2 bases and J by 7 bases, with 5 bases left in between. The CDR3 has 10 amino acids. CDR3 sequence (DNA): TGCAGCGTTGAAAGTTCTGGCTACACCTTC. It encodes CSVESSGYTF.

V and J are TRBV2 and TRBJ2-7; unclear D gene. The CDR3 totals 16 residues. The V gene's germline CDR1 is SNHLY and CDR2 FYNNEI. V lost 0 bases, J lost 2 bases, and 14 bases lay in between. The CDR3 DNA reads TGTGCCAGCAGTGAAGCGCTTCGGTGGGGTGCCTACGAGCAGTACTTC. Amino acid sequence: CASSEALRWGAYEQYF. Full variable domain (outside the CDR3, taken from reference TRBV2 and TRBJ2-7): EPEVTQTPSHQVTQMGQEVILRCVPISNHLYFYWYRQILGQKVEFLVSFYNNEISEKSEIFDDQFSVERPDGSNFTLKIRSTKLEDSAMYFCASSEALRWGAYEQYFGPGTRLTVT.

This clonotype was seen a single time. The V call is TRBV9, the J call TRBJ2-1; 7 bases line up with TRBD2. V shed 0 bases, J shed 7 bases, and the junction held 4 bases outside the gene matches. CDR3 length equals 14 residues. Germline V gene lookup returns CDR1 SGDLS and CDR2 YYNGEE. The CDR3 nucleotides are TGTGCCAGCAGCGTAGGGGACTACGATAATGAGCAGTTCTTC. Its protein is CASSVGDYDNEQFF. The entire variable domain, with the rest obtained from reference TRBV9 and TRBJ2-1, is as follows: DSGVTQTPKHLITATGQRVTLRCSPRSGDLSVYWYQQSLDQGLQFLIQYYNGEERAKGNILERFSAQQFPDLHSELNLSSLELGDSALYFCASSVGDYDNEQFFGPGTRLTVL.